These 10 T cell receptor beta chains share one sample of origin, sequenced in a study of identical twins. TCRdb re-called the 5' RACE reads through MiXCR, storing one row per CDR3 protein. The sample holds 500,000 to 700,000 distinct CDR3 sequences; less than 9% are singletons and the top ten take roughly 1.6%. The same data also contributed to another study, on yellow fever vaccine responses in identical twins.

The specimen was PBMCs. These receptors originate from a woman between 18 and 29 years old in good health.

This clonotype was observed at least ten times. The CDR3 loop reads CASTLRNTEAFF. CDR3 nucleotide sequence: TGTGCCAGCACCCTACGGAACACTGAAGCTTTCTTT. V usage is TRBV12-3 or TRBV12-4 and J usage is TRBJ1-1; D ambiguous. Trimming left V 7 bases short and J 1 base short, with 7 bases between. This CDR3 has 12 residues.

This clonotype was found a few times. The CDR3 spells CASSWGGQIVQETQYF. DNA of the CDR3: TGCGCCAGCAGCTGGGGTGGACAGATCGTCCAAGAGACCCAGTACTTC. The V gene is TRBV5-1, the J gene TRBJ2-5, with a weak D call TRBD1 (6 bases). The V and J ends lost 3 bases and 1 base respectively, with 16 bases between them. This CDR3 is 16 amino acids long. Germline CDR1 reads SGHRS; CDR2 reads YFSETQ. The whole variable domain, filled in from reference TRBV5-1 and TRBJ2-5, reads KAGVTQTPRYLIKTRGQQVTLSCSPISGHRSVSWYQQTPGQGLQFLFEYFSETQRNKGNFPGRFSGRQFSNSRSEMNVSTLELGDSALYLCASSWGGQIVQETQYFGPGTRLLVL.

This clonotype was seen only a few times. The chain joins TRBV10-3 to TRBJ2-3; perhaps TRBD1 as D (5 bases). Trimming cost V 8 bases and J 0 bases, with 15 bases left between them. Germline assignment: CDR1 ENHRY and CDR2 SYGVKD. The CDR3 has 15 residues. The CDR3 coding sequence is TGTGCCATCGGTTCTACGGACACTAGCACAGATACGCAGTATTTT. It translates to CAIGSTDTSTDTQYF.

Ten or more counts support this clonotype. The genes are TRBV10-3 and TRBJ1-1, with 7 nucleotides matching TRBD1. This CDR3 spans 13 amino acids. Germline-derived CDR1 and CDR2 are ENHRY and SYGVKD. With 7 bases clipped from V and 2 bases from J, the junction kept 4 bases outside the gene matches. This CDR3 reads CAITDRVNTEAFF. The DNA for the CDR3 is TGTGCCATCACCGACAGGGTTAACACTGAAGCTTTCTTT.

The table lists this clonotype with a few counts. The chain couples TRBV29-1 to TRBJ2-3; unclear D gene. V lost 7 bases and J lost 0, with 8 bases in between. The CDR3 is made up of 12 amino acids. The germline V gene encodes CDR1 SQVTM and CDR2 ANQGSEA. The CDR3 bases are TGCAGCGCGTATCCTAGCACAGATACGCAGTATTTT. Translated: CSAYPSTDTQYF.

This clonotype has a handful of counts. The chain combines TRBV12-3 or TRBV12-4 with TRBJ2-3, with 7 positions matching TRBD1. This CDR3 region has 19 residues. V dropped 6 bases and J dropped 0; count of bases not matched to a gene: 18. CDR3 amino acids: CASSPPRQGFVASTDTQYF. The CDR3 DNA sequence: TGTGCCAGCAGCCCCCCCAGACAGGGTTTTGTCGCTAGCACAGATACGCAGTATTTT.

This clonotype turned up a few times. The CDR3 region has the DNA TGCAGTGCTAGACCGAGCGGGGGGGCCACGGGTGAGCAGTTCTTC. Its translation is CSARPSGGATGEQFF. This chain links TRBV20-1 with TRBJ2-1; 10 bases are a match to TRBD2. Germline loops: CDR1 DFQATT, CDR2 SNEGSKA (reference sequence). The V gene end was trimmed by 2 bases and the J gene end by 9 bases; junction bases not matched to a gene: 10. The CDR3 covers 15 residues.

The chain uses TRBV7-8 and TRBJ2-5; D not resolved. The length of the CDR3 is 16 residues. Trimming shortened V by 3 bases and J by 3 bases, and 17 bases separated the two germline ends. Per the germline V gene, CDR1 is SGHVS and CDR2 is FQNEAQ. The CDR3 coding sequence is TGTGCCAGCAGCTTGGCCGTTGGAAGGGCTGAAGAGACCCAGTACTTC. Amino acid sequence: CASSLAVGRAEETQYF.

This clonotype was seen a handful of times. This chain links TRBV28 with TRBJ1-1; TRBD1 is a possible D gene (6 bases). V was pared by 8 bases and J by 5 bases, with 21 bases between. CDR3 size: 15 residues. The germline gives CDR1 MDHEN, CDR2 SYDVKM. The CDR3 DNA sequence: TGTGCCAGCCATCCCCTCGTCGGGGGGCGGACTGAAGCTTTCTTT. Its translation is CASHPLVGGRTEAFF.

This clonotype occurred many times. The J gene is TRBJ2-1, the V gene TRBV12-3 or TRBV12-4, with D unresolved. The CDR3 is 13 amino acids. Trimming took off 10 bases at V and 0 bases at J, with 10 bases between the two ends. The CDR3, as DNA: TGTGCCATCGCCTCGTTCTCCTACAATGAGCAGTTCTTC. It codes for CAIASFSYNEQFF.